This T cell receptor (beta chain) stems from a study of T cell responses to AZD1222 COVID-19 vaccine. This CDR3 contains 15 residues. With V trimmed by 3 bases and J by 1 base, 6 bases remained unmatched. Germline lookup yields CDR1 SGDLS and CDR2 YYNGEE. Study-wide results and limits: Two doses of AZD1222 preceded a rise in Spike-specific TCR breadth and depth. Targeting of unmutated variant regions was reportedly seen in nearly half of spike-specific TCRs.

Comment on this clone: Its antigen remains unknown.

Produced via immunoSEQ multiplex PCR; TCRdb's table is partial and in-frame only. This sample has roughly 100,000 clones, with about nine tenths found just once. This receptor was obtained from an adult who received the AZD1222 COVID-19 vaccine. The specimen was peripheral blood, collected 28 days after the second AZD1222 dose. The V gene is TRBV9, the J gene TRBJ2-5, with 7 bases that match TRBD1. The CDR3 nucleotides read TGTGCCAGCAGCGCCCTGGGACAGTTCCAAGAGACCCAGTACTTC. Its protein is CASSALGQFQETQYF.